These 30 T cell receptor beta chains came from one sample sequenced in a study of high-grade serous ovarian cancer treatment subgroups. Tumor tissue was taken before any definitive surgery or chemotherapy was given. Here immunoSEQ multiplex PCR was the method, and the copy in TCRdb shows in-frame clones only, minus some. Among about 16,000 clones listed, roughly two thirds were seen once. The specimen was tumor tissue. These receptors originate from a human donor with high-grade serous ovarian cancer.

V usage is TRBV30 and J usage is TRBJ2-2, with a possible D match to TRBD2 (5 bases). V dropped 3 bases and J dropped 3 bases, with 11 bases sitting between them. The CDR3 contains 14 residues. CDR1 is GTSNPN and CDR2 is SVGIG in the germline V gene (reference sequence). The DNA for the CDR3 is TGTGCCTGGAGCTCGGTAGCGTACACCGGGGAGCTGTTTTTT. This gives the protein CAWSSVAYTGELFF. Together with reference TRBV30 and TRBJ2-2, the CDR3 gives the full variable domain: SQTIHQWPATLVQPVGSPLSLECTVEGTSNPNLYWYRQAAGRGLQLLFYSVGIGQISSEVPQNLSASRPQDRQFILSSKKLLLSDSGFYLCAWSSVAYTGELFFGEGSRLTVL.

This clone was detected only a few times. V is TRBV6-6 and J is TRBJ1-1, with D perhaps TRBD1 (5 bases). V dropped 6 bases and J dropped 1 base, with 9 bases sitting between them. The CDR3 spans 13 residues. In germline, CDR1 is MNHNY, CDR2 SVGAGI (reference sequence). The chain's CDR3 is CASSLTGNTEAFF. The DNA of the CDR3 is TGTGCCAGCAGCCTCACAGGGAACACTGAAGCTTTCTTT.

The chain combines TRBV11-2 with TRBJ2-1; TRBD2 aligns across 11 bases. J was trimmed by 9 bases and V by 6 bases; bases with no gene match: 7. The CDR3 consists of 14 residues. Germline V gene lookup returns CDR1 SGHAT and CDR2 FQNNGV. The CDR3 reads CASRISGGALEQFF. CDR3 in DNA: TGTGCCAGCAGGATTAGCGGGGGGGCACTTGAGCAGTTCTTC.

Only a few counts were recorded for this clone. This chain joins TRBV6-6 and TRBJ1-1; a weak D match, TRBD1 (5 bases). V lost 6 bases, J lost 4 bases, and 9 bases lay in between. Germline V gene data show CDR1 as MNHNY and CDR2 as SVGAGI (reference sequence). The CDR3 has 12 amino acids. CDR3 sequence (DNA): TGTGCCAGCAGACCGGACACCACTGAAGCTTTCTTT. It specifies CASRPDTTEAFF.

The chain uses TRBV7-5 and TRBJ2-1. TRBV7-5 is a recognized pseudogene. The CDR3 runs to 13 residues. CDR3 coding DNA: TGTGCCAGAAGCTCCTCACAAGGGAATGAGCAGTTCTTC. Its translation: CARSSSQGNEQFF.

This chain uses TRBV5-6 with TRBJ1-2; possibly TRBD1 for D (6 bases). Germline CDR1 SGHDT, CDR2 YYEEEE. Trimming left V 6 bases short and J 5 bases short, with 26 bases between. The CDR3 totals 17 residues. The CDR3 DNA follows: TGTGCCAGCACCAACGCGGGGGCGGGATCCCAAATTTATGGCTACACCTTC. This encodes CASTNAGAGSQIYGYTF. Based on the CDR3 plus reference TRBV5-6 and TRBJ1-2, the full variable domain is DAGVTQSPTHLIKTRGQQVTLRCSPKSGHDTVSWYQQALGQGPQFIFQYYEEEERQRGNFPDRFSGHQFPNYSSELNVNALLLGDSALYLCASTNAGAGSQIYGYTFGSGTRLTVV.

This rearrangement joins TRBV2 to TRBJ1-6; D is unresolved. Per germline, CDR1 SNHLY and CDR2 FYNNEI. V lost 5 bases to trimming and J lost 0 bases, with 17 bases between them. The CDR3 is made up of 18 amino acids. CDR3 nucleotide sequence: TGTGCCAGCAGTTCGACCTGGGGAGGAAGCTCCTATAATTCACCCCTCCACTTT. This encodes CASSSTWGGSSYNSPLHF.

V gene TRBV4-3 combines with J gene TRBJ2-7; D is perhaps TRBD1 (5 bases). V was clipped by 3 bases and J by 2 bases, with 14 bases between them. The CDR3 covers 15 residues. Per the germline V gene, CDR1 is LGHNA and CDR2 is YSLEER. CDR3 region: CASSHIWTQTYEQYF. The CDR3 DNA sequence: TGCGCCAGCAGCCACATCTGGACACAAACCTACGAGCAGTACTTC.

The V and J genes are TRBV7-3 and TRBJ2-2; D might be TRBD1 (5 bases). V was pared by 10 bases and J by 1 base, with 13 bases between. The CDR3 has 14 amino acids. CDR1 is SGHTA and CDR2 is FQGTGA in the germline V gene. The CDR3 region is CATKWGRNTGELFF. The CDR3 nucleotides read TGTGCCACCAAGTGGGGCCGGAACACCGGGGAGCTGTTTTTT.

This clone appeared a few times. This chain connects TRBV18 to TRBJ1-5, with 7 bases aligning to TRBD1. The CDR3 loop spans 14 amino acids. Per germline, CDR1 KGHSH and CDR2 LQKENI. V shed 3 bases, J shed 1 base, and the junction held 0 bases outside the gene matches. The chain's CDR3 is CASSPGQSNQPQHF. CDR3 DNA sequence: TGTGCCAGCTCACCGGGACAGAGCAATCAGCCCCAGCATTTT.

The chain couples TRBV9 to TRBJ1-5; TRBD1 agrees at 12 bases. V gave up 3 bases and J gave up 2 bases; unmatched junction bases: 6. This CDR3 is built from 17 residues. Germline V gives CDR1 SGDLS, CDR2 YYNGEE. In nucleotides, the CDR3 is TGTGCCAGCAGCGCCGGGACAGGGGGCGCTGGCAATCAGCCCCAGCATTTT. As protein: CASSAGTGGAGNQPQHF. Variable domain in full (rest from reference TRBV9 and TRBJ1-5): DSGVTQTPKHLITATGQRVTLRCSPRSGDLSVYWYQQSLDQGLQFLIQYYNGEERAKGNILERFSAQQFPDLHSELNLSSLELGDSALYFCASSAGTGGAGNQPQHFGDGTRLSIL.

The chain carries TRBV7-2 and TRBJ2-6, with a tentative D call TRBD2 (6 bases). This CDR3 comprises 17 residues. Between the trimmed V and J ends, which lost 3 bases and 0 bases, there was a span of 12 bases. Per the germline V gene, CDR1 is SGHTA and CDR2 is FQGNSA. The chain's CDR3 is CASSFSGGNSGANVLTF. CDR3 DNA: TGTGCCAGCAGCTTCTCCGGCGGGAACTCTGGGGCCAACGTCCTGACTTTC.

The rearrangement uses TRBV19 and TRBJ2-3; TRBD1 or TRBD2 may be the D gene (6 bases each). This CDR3 region has 15 residues. Deletions cut 6 bases from V and 4 bases from J, with 17 bases between. CDR1 is LNHDA and CDR2 is SQIVND in the germline V gene (reference sequence). CDR3 coding DNA: TGTGCCAGTAGCTTGGGGGGCGGGGCGGCAGATACGCAGTATTTT. This encodes CASSLGGGAADTQYF.

V gene TRBV7-9 combines with J gene TRBJ2-1, with D maybe TRBD1 (6 bases). This CDR3 spans 17 amino acids. V dropped 5 bases and J dropped 1 base, with 18 bases sitting between them. From germline, CDR1 is SEHNR and CDR2 FQNEAQ (reference sequence). The CDR3 spells CASSPIGQSASYNEQFF. The CDR3 region has the DNA TGTGCCAGCAGCCCGATCGGACAGTCCGCGTCCTACAATGAGCAGTTCTTC.

The rearrangement uses TRBV19 and TRBJ2-6; D is possibly TRBD2 (6 bases). This CDR3 comprises 14 residues. The V end was cut by 9 bases, the J end by 6 bases, with 15 bases between. Germline values: CDR1 LNHDA, CDR2 SQIVND (reference sequence). The CDR3 here is CASRSPGEANVLTF. For the CDR3, the DNA is TGTGCCAGCCGTTCCCCGGGGGAGGCCAACGTCCTGACTTTC.

The gene calls are TRBV4-2 and TRBJ1-2; possibly TRBD1 for D (5 bases). CDR1 is LGHNA, CDR2 YNFKEQ, per germline. The CDR3 spans 14 residues. The germline V and J ends were trimmed by 1 base and 8 bases, with 14 bases remaining between them. The CDR3 loop reads CASSQGRDALGYTF. CDR3 DNA sequence: TGTGCCAGCAGCCAAGGGAGGGACGCCTTGGGCTACACCTTC.

V is TRBV7-9 and J is TRBJ2-1; 10 bases line up with TRBD2. Trimming removed 7 bases from V and 1 base from J; junction bases left unmatched: 16. In germline, CDR1 is SEHNR, CDR2 FQNEAQ (reference sequence). The CDR3 has 19 amino acids. This CDR3 is CASNSGLAESPGSYNEQFF. The CDR3 DNA reads as TGTGCCAGCAACTCAGGACTAGCGGAGTCTCCGGGGTCCTACAATGAGCAGTTCTTC.

The V gene is TRBV11-2, the J gene TRBJ2-3; the D is unclear. The CDR3 totals 14 residues. Germline assignment: CDR1 SGHAT and CDR2 FQNNGV. V lost 5 bases, J lost 3 bases, and 12 bases lay in between. The CDR3 protein is CASSPYDATDTQYF. The CDR3, as DNA: TGTGCCAGCAGCCCATACGACGCAACAGATACGCAGTATTTT.

This rearrangement joins TRBV30 to TRBJ2-5; TRBD1 aligns across 8 bases. V was clipped by 2 bases and J by 4 bases; unmatched bases: 9. CDR1 GTSNPN and CDR2 SVGIG come from the germline V gene (reference sequence). The CDR3 spans 15 residues. In DNA, the CDR3 is TGTGCCTGGAGTCTGGGGACAGGCTGGACAGAGACCCAGTACTTC. This sequence encodes CAWSLGTGWTETQYF.

The rearrangement uses TRBV2 and TRBJ2-1; perhaps TRBD1 as D (5 bases). Looked up from germline, CDR1 is SNHLY and CDR2 is FYNNEI. Trimming left V 5 bases short and J 1 base short, with 12 bases between. CDR3 length: 15 amino acids. CDR3 loop: CASSPQGRSYNEQFF. CDR3 in DNA: TGTGCCAGCAGTCCTCAGGGTAGGTCCTACAATGAGCAGTTCTTC.

The chain recombines TRBV27 with TRBJ2-7; the match to TRBD2 covers 7 bases. V dropped 4 bases and J dropped 0; count of bases not matched to a gene: 9. CDR1 and CDR2 from the germline V gene are MNHEY and SMNVEV (reference sequence). The CDR3 loop spans 16 amino acids. In DNA, the CDR3 is TGTGCCAGCAGTTCCCTCAGCGGGGTCAGCTCCTACGAGCAGTACTTC. Translating it yields CASSSLSGVSSYEQYF.

This clone was observed a handful of times. The chain combines TRBV29-1 with TRBJ1-2, with TRBD1 matching 10 bases. CDR3 size: 12 residues. Germline CDR1 and CDR2: SQVTM and ANQGSEA. Trimming cost V 7 bases and J 8 bases; bases outside gene matches: 7. The DNA for the CDR3 is TGCAGCGAAAGGACAGGGGGGGACGGCTACACCTTC. Its protein product is CSERTGGDGYTF.

In its sample, this clone is medium-sized. This chain uses TRBV5-5 with TRBJ1-1, with D possibly being TRBD1 (5 bases). Germline values: CDR1 SGHKS, CDR2 YYEKEE (reference sequence). The CDR3 runs to 13 residues. With 2 bases removed from V and 1 base from J, the gap between germline ends came to 6 bases. The chain's CDR3 is CASSFGQNTEAFF. Written as DNA, the CDR3 is TGTGCCAGCAGCTTCGGACAGAACACTGAAGCTTTCTTT.

The V and J genes are TRBV5-3 and TRBJ2-7; 8 bases line up with TRBD1. TRBV5-3 is marked as an open reading frame, function uncertain. This CDR3 region has 13 residues. V dropped 3 bases and J dropped 3; count of bases not matched to a gene: 2. The CDR3 loop is CARSWDRSYEQYF. The CDR3, as DNA: TGTGCCAGAAGCTGGGACAGGAGCTACGAGCAGTACTTC.

V usage is TRBV12-1 and J usage is TRBJ2-7; the D call in the table, TRBD2, was not verified against the DNA. TRBV12-1 is reported as a pseudogene. The CDR3 sequence is 14 residues long. The CDR3 DNA follows: TGTGCCAGCAGCTGCCCCGGGATACCCTACGAGCAGTACTTC. It translates to CASSCPGIPYEQYF.

The rearrangement joins TRBV11-2 to TRBJ2-1; a weak D match, TRBD2 (5 bases). CDR1 is SGHAT, CDR2 FQNNGV, per germline. The CDR3 totals 16 residues. Trimming removed 7 bases at V and 1 base at J, with 17 bases between. The CDR3 protein is CASTPSSSRSYNEQFF. The CDR3 coding sequence is TGTGCCAGCACACCCTCGTCTAGCAGGTCCTACAATGAGCAGTTCTTC.

The chain uses TRBV21-1 and TRBJ2-1; TRBD2 was called by the table and not checked on the DNA. TRBV21-1 is recorded as a pseudogene. This CDR3 is built from 20 residues. The CDR3 sequence is CASSMYSGGGFLSSYNEQFF. The CDR3 nucleotides read TGTGCCAGCAGCATGTATAGCGGCGGGGGGTTCCTAAGCTCCTACAATGAGCAGTTCTTC.

This clone was detected only a few times. The chain has TRBV5-1 and TRBJ1-1; TRBD1 is a possible D gene (6 bases). The germline V and J ends were trimmed by 0 bases and 0 bases, with 9 bases remaining between them. The CDR3 sequence is 15 residues long. Germline V CDR1 and CDR2: SGHRS, YFSETQ. The CDR3 region has the DNA TGCGCCAGCAGCTTGGGCTGGACAGTGAACACTGAAGCTTTCTTT. Translation: CASSLGWTVNTEAFF.

The CDR3 DNA reads TGTGCCAGCAGCCAAGTCGGGTCAGGCAGGAACACTGAAGCTTTCTTT. Translating gives CASSQVGSGRNTEAFF. The chain couples TRBV4-2 to TRBJ1-1; D unresolved. Germline loops: CDR1 LGHNA, CDR2 YNFKEQ. V lost 1 base and J lost 1, with 13 bases in between. This CDR3 has 16 amino acids.

The rearrangement joins TRBV6-5 to TRBJ1-1; unclear D gene. This CDR3 spans 16 amino acids. V was cut by 0 bases and J by 4 bases, with 15 bases left in between. Germline V gene lookup returns CDR1 MNHEY and CDR2 SVGAGI. The CDR3 reads CASSYSASSVSTEAFF. CDR3 DNA: TGTGCCAGCAGTTACTCGGCCTCATCCGTAAGCACTGAAGCTTTCTTT.